The 23 T cell receptor beta chains given below trace back to one sample, sequenced in a study of T cells in Graves' hyperthyroidism and ophthalmopathy. It was RNA transcripts that yielded the amplified TCR beta CDR3 regions. Carried out on the TCR CDR3, a first-round RT-PCR used the HTBI primer set. TCRdb redid the calling of the multiplex PCR reads with MiXCR, one entry per CDR3 protein. The sample lists a few hundred thousand distinct CDR3 sequences; about a fifth were seen once. Sequenced material: blood. The receptors come from a young man with Graves' ophthalmopathy.

In its sample, this clonotype was seen many times. The V call is TRBV7-8, the J call TRBJ1-2; 7 bases line up with TRBD1. The trim removed 1 base at V and 4 bases at J, leaving 9 bases unmatched. The CDR3 is 16 residues long. The V gene's germline CDR1 is SGHVS and CDR2 FQNEAQ. As DNA, the CDR3 is TGTGCCAGCAGCTTAGGAGGGGGCGAAGGTTTCTATGGCTACACCTTC. Its translation is CASSLGGGEGFYGYTF.

V and J are TRBV19 and TRBJ1-5; tentative D call: TRBD1 (5 bases). The CDR3 length is 17 residues. V was pared by 4 bases and J by 2 bases, with 18 bases between. Germline V gene lookup returns CDR1 LNHDA and CDR2 SQIVND (reference sequence). CDR3 DNA sequence: TGTGCCAGTAGTACCGGGCGGGGCTTCGGGGGCAATCAGCCCCAGCATTTT. Protein sequence: CASSTGRGFGGNQPQHF.

The genes are TRBV9 and TRBJ1-5; tentatively, D is TRBD1 (5 bases). With 4 bases removed from V and 7 bases from J, the gap between germline ends came to 18 bases. This CDR3 contains 15 residues. Germline values: CDR1 SGDLS, CDR2 YYNGEE. DNA of the CDR3: TGTGCCAGCAGCCCGACCGGGGCTACAGACCAGCCCCAGCATTTT. Translation: CASSPTGATDQPQHF.

The chain combines TRBV14 with TRBJ2-3; D might be TRBD1 or TRBD2, each matching 6 bases. CDR1 and CDR2 (germline): SGHDN, FVKESK. CDR3 length: 15 amino acids. The ends were cut back, 1 base at V and 6 bases at J, with 14 bases in the middle. CDR3 DNA sequence: TGTGCCAGCAGCCAAGTCGGGGGCCCACTGGATACGCAGTATTTT. This translates into CASSQVGGPLDTQYF.

This clonotype was seen repeatedly, ten times or more. The CDR3 nucleotides are TGCAGTGCTGAGACACCGGGACAGCAAGAGACCCAGTACTTC. Encoded protein: CSAETPGQQETQYF. The chain combines TRBV20-1 with TRBJ2-5; 7 nucleotides align to TRBD1. V shed 5 bases and J 2 bases; nucleotides not matched to a gene: 8. The CDR3 covers 14 residues. Germline V CDR1 and CDR2: DFQATT, SNEGSKA (reference sequence).

This clonotype was counted only a few times. The chain recombines TRBV27 with TRBJ2-5; D may be TRBD2 (7 bases). Germline values: CDR1 MNHEY, CDR2 SMNVEV (reference sequence). The CDR3 spans 15 residues. V lost 3 bases to trimming and J lost 4 bases, with 15 bases between them. CDR3 coding DNA: TGTGCCAGCAGTTTTGTTGGGGGGGCGGGAGAGACCCAGTACTTC. Protein: CASSFVGGAGETQYF.

This clonotype was found a few times. The chain uses TRBV6-1 and TRBJ1-2, with 8 positions matching TRBD1. Per germline, CDR1 MNHNS and CDR2 SASEGT. Losses at the gene ends were 5 bases for V and 1 base for J; bases not matched to a gene: 9. This CDR3 has 16 residues. The CDR3 DNA reads as TGTGCCAGCAGTCCATCAGGACAGGGCAGTAACTATGGCTACACCTTC. Protein: CASSPSGQGSNYGYTF.

The chain recombines TRBV19 with TRBJ1-2, with 8 bases lining up with TRBD1. The CDR3 consists of 14 residues. Germline loops: CDR1 LNHDA, CDR2 SQIVND (reference sequence). Germline trimming cut 7 bases from V and 4 bases from J; bases unmatched to any gene: 8. CDR3 amino acids: CASTPPGGPYGYTF. The DNA of the CDR3 is TGTGCCAGTACCCCTCCAGGGGGCCCCTATGGCTACACCTTC.

This clonotype was counted many times. The chain couples TRBV6-1 to TRBJ2-7, with no clear D. V was trimmed by 2 bases and J by 4 bases, leaving 6 bases between them. Germline V gene lookup returns CDR1 MNHNS and CDR2 SASEGT. CDR3 length equals 12 residues. Here the CDR3 DNA reads TGTGCCAGCAGTGAATCCGGATACGAGCAGTACTTC. Protein: CASSESGYEQYF.

This clonotype came up many times. The gene calls are TRBV28 and TRBJ1-5; TRBD1 aligns across 8 bases. Trimming cost V 8 bases and J 7 bases; bases outside gene matches: 4. The CDR3 sequence is 12 residues long. Germline V gene lookup returns CDR1 MDHEN and CDR2 SYDVKM. The DNA for the CDR3 is TGTGCCAGCGAGACAGGGGCACAGCCCCAGCATTTT. Its translation is CASETGAQPQHF. The variable domain in full, with the rest retrieved from reference TRBV28 and TRBJ1-5, is DVKVTQSSRYLVKRTGEKVFLECVQDMDHENMFWYRQDPGLGLRLIYFSYDVKMKEKGDIPEGYSVSREKKERFSLILESASTNQTSMYLCASETGAQPQHFGDGTRLSIL.

This clonotype was counted at least ten times. The V and J genes are TRBV12-3 or TRBV12-4 and TRBJ2-1; 10 positions match TRBD1. V lost 6 bases, J lost 5 bases, and 4 bases stayed unmatched. The CDR3 consists of 14 residues. CDR3 protein: CASSPGQGNNEQFF. The DNA of the CDR3 is TGTGCCAGCAGCCCGGGACAGGGGAACAATGAGCAGTTCTTC.

In its sample, this clonotype was seen many times. The chain links TRBV5-1 to TRBJ1-2; D is perhaps TRBD1 (5 bases). This CDR3 contains 13 residues. V lost 4 bases and J lost 5, with 12 bases in between. Germline V gene sequence: CDR1 SGHRS, CDR2 YFSETQ. The CDR3 protein is CASSGTSGYGYTF. In DNA form, the CDR3 reads TGCGCCAGCAGCGGGACGTCGGGGTATGGCTACACCTTC.

This clonotype was seen ten or more times. This chain joins TRBV18 and TRBJ2-5; perhaps TRBD2 as D (5 bases). The CDR3 runs 15 residues. The germline gives CDR1 KGHSH, CDR2 LQKENI. Trimming shortened V by 2 bases and J by 5 bases, and 15 bases separated the two germline ends. DNA of the CDR3: TGTGCCAGCTCACCAGGTGGAGGAGGTCGGGAGACCCAGTACTTC. Protein sequence: CASSPGGGGRETQYF.

The CDR3 bases are TGTGCCAGCTCACCACCGGCTCTAACAGGGGAGACCCAGTACTTC. Its protein product is CASSPPALTGETQYF. The V gene is TRBV18, the J gene TRBJ2-5, with D maybe TRBD1 (6 bases). The V and J ends lost 0 bases and 5 bases respectively, with 13 bases between them. In germline, CDR1 is KGHSH, CDR2 LQKENI. The CDR3 consists of 15 residues.

This clonotype was picked up many times. The V and J genes are TRBV7-3 and TRBJ1-6; 7 bases are shared with TRBD1. CDR3 length: 16 residues. V dropped 5 bases and J dropped 5; count of bases not matched to a gene: 9. The germline gives CDR1 SGHTA, CDR2 FQGTGA. In DNA form, the CDR3 reads TGTGCCAGCAGCCTATTCCCGACAGGGAATAATTCACCCCTCCACTTT. Translating it yields CASSLFPTGNNSPLHF. Full variable domain (rest looked up from reference TRBV7-3 and TRBJ1-6): GAGVSQTPSNKVTEKGKYVELRCDPISGHTALYWYRQSLGQGPEFLIYFQGTGAADDSGLPNDRFFAVRPEGSVSTLKIQRTERGDSAVYLCASSLFPTGNNSPLHFGNGTRLTVT.

The table lists this clonotype with many counts. The V gene is TRBV7-6, the J gene TRBJ1-6, with TRBD1 matching 10 bases. Trimming took 5 bases from V and 7 from J; bases not matched to a gene: 20. CDR3 length: 20 amino acids. CDR1 and CDR2 from the germline V gene are SGHVS and FNYEAQ. Here the CDR3 reads CASSPIAGGSGTGVNSPLHF. CDR3 in DNA: TGTGCCAGCAGCCCGATCGCCGGGGGGTCGGGGACAGGGGTAAATTCACCCCTCCACTTT.

The V call is TRBV19, the J call TRBJ1-1; no firm D call. V shed 5 bases and J shed 3 bases, with 16 bases lying between them. CDR3 length equals 15 residues. CDR1 is LNHDA and CDR2 is SQIVND in the germline V gene (reference sequence). CDR3 nucleotides: TGTGCCAGTAGTGTAAAGGCCCACCGGGACACTGAAGCTTTCTTT. Translation gives CASSVKAHRDTEAFF.

This clonotype was recorded at least ten times. V gene TRBV19 combines with J gene TRBJ2-3; 7 bases are a match to TRBD2. The CDR3 loop spans 16 amino acids. The V gene's germline CDR1 is LNHDA and CDR2 SQIVND (reference sequence). J gave up 4 bases and V 9 bases, and 16 bases lay outside the gene matches. CDR3 protein: CASSVSGGGGPDTQYF. In DNA form, the CDR3 reads TGTGCCAGCAGCGTGAGTGGGGGGGGGGGTCCAGATACGCAGTATTTT.

In its sample, this clonotype was seen many times. The gene calls are TRBV12-3 or TRBV12-4 and TRBJ1-3; TRBD1 agrees at 7 bases. J lost 0 bases, V lost 4 bases, and 15 bases had no gene match. CDR3 length equals 19 residues. The CDR3 protein is CASSSPTGPPRDSGNTIYF. The CDR3 nucleotides read TGTGCCAGCAGTTCCCCGACAGGGCCTCCGCGAGACTCTGGAAACACCATATATTTT.

This clonotype has just a few counts. CDR3 sequence: CASSAEGGDQPQHF. The CDR3 DNA follows: TGTGCCAGCAGTGCTGAGGGAGGGGATCAGCCCCAGCATTTT. This sequence joins TRBV6-1 and TRBJ1-5; D possibly corresponds to TRBD1 (5 bases). The CDR3 is 14 amino acids. Germline lookup yields CDR1 MNHNS and CDR2 SASEGT. Trimming removed 4 bases at V and 5 bases at J, with 12 bases between.

This clonotype was seen repeatedly, ten times or more. This chain joins TRBV20-1 and TRBJ2-3; D gene unclear. CDR1 is DFQATT and CDR2 is SNEGSKA in the germline V gene (reference sequence). V gave up 3 bases and J gave up 0 bases, with 10 bases separating them. The CDR3 length is 14 residues. CDR3 residues: CSASTRISTDTQYF. The DNA of the CDR3 is TGCAGTGCTAGTACTCGGATCAGCACAGATACGCAGTATTTT.

This chain connects TRBV6-2 or TRBV6-3 to TRBJ2-3, with unresolved D. The V end lost 5 bases, the J end lost 2 bases, and 5 bases lay between the germline ends. Germline lookup yields CDR1 MNHEY and CDR2 SVGEGT. This CDR3 is built from 12 residues. In nucleotides, the CDR3 is TGTGCCAGCAGTGTATTCACAGATACGCAGTATTTT. Amino acids: CASSVFTDTQYF.

V usage is TRBV6-6 and J usage is TRBJ2-5, with 13 nucleotides matching TRBD2. Per germline, CDR1 MNHNY and CDR2 SVGAGI (reference sequence). There are 18 residues in the CDR3. V lost 2 bases, J lost 1 base, and 7 bases stayed unmatched. CDR3 nucleotide sequence: TGTGCCAGCAGTTACCCGAGGACTAGCGGGGGAACCCAAGAGACCCAGTACTTC. Translating it yields CASSYPRTSGGTQETQYF.